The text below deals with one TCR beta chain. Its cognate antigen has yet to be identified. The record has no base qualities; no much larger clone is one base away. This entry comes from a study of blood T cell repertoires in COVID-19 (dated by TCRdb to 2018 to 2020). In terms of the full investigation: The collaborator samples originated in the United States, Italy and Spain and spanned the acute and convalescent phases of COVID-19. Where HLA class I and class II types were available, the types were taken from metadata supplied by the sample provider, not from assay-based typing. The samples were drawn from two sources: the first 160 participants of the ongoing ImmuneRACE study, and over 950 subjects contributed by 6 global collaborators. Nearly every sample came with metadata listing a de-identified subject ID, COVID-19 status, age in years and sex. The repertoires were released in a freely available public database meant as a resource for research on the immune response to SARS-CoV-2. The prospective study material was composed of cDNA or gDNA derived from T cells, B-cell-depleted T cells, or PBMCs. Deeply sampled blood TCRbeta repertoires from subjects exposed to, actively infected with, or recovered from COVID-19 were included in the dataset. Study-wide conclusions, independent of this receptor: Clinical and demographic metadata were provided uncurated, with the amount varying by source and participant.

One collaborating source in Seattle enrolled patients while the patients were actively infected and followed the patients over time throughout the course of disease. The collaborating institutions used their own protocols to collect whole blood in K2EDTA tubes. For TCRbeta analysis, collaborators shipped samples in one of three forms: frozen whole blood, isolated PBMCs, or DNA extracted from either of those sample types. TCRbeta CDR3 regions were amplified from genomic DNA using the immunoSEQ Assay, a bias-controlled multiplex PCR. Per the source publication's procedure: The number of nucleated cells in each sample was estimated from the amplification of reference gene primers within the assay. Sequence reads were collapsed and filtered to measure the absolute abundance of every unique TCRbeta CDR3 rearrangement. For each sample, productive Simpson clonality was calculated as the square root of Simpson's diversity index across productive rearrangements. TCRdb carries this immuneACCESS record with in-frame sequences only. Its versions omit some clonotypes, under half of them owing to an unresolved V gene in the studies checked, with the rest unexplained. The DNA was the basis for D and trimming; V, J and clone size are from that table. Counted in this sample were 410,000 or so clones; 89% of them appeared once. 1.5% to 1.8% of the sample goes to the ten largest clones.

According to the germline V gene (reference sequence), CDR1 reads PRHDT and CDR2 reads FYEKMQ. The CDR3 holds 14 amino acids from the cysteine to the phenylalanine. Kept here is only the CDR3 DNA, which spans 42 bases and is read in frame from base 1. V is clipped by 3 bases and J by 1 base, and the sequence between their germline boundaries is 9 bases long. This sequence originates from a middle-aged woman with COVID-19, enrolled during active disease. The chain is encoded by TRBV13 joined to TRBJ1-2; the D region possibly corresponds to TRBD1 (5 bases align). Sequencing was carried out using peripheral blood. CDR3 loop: CASSFRGNNYGYTF. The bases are TGTGCCAGCAGCTTTCGGGGGAATAACTATGGCTACACCTTC.